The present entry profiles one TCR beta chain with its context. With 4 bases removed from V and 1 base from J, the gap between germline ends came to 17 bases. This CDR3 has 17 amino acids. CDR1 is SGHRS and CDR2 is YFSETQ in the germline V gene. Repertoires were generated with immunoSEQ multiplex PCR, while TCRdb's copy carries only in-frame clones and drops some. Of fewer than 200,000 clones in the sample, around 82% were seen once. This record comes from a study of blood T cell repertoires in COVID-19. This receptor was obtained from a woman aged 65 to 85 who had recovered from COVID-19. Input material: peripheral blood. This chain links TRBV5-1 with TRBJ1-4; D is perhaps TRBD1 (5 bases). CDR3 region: CASSREGRGITNEKLFF. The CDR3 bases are TGCGCCAGCAGCCGTGAGGGGCGGGGGATAACTAATGAAAAACTGTTTTTT.